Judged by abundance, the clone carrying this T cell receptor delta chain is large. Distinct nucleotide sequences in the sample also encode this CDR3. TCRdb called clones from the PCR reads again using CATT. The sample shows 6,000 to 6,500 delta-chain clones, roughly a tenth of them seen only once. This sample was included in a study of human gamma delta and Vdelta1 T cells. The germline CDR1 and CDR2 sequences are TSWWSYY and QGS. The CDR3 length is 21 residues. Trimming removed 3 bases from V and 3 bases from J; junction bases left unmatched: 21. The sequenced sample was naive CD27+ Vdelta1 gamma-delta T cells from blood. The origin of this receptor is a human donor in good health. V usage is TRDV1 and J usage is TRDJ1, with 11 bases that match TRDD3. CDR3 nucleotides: TGTGCTCTTGGGGATCACCAGGCCCTGTCTGGGGGATACTCTTTAGCCGATAAACTCATCTTT. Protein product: CALGDHQALSGGYSLADKLIF.